A single sample is the source of the 19 T cell receptor beta chains below, sequenced in a study of blood T cells in healthy people across ages. The second PCR ran roughly 6 to 11 cycles with a sample-barcoded 5' primer and J-beta primers. TCRdb used MiXCR to reprocess the 5' RACE reads, holding one entry per CDR3 protein. The table shows roughly 790,000 distinct CDR3 sequences, with about 40% occurring only once. The sample was blood. These receptors all come from a woman aged 60 to 75 in good health.

J is TRBJ1-6 and V is TRBV18; TRBD1 agrees at 7 bases. CDR1 is KGHSH and CDR2 is LQKENI in the germline V gene. The CDR3 contains 15 residues. The V and J ends lost 3 bases and 6 bases, in that order; junction bases with no gene match: 5. CDR3 sequence reads: CASSPRDSGNSPLHF. The CDR3 region has the DNA TGTGCCAGCTCACCTCGGGACAGCGGTAATTCACCCCTCCACTTT.

This clonotype turned up a few times. V is TRBV7-9 and J is TRBJ2-2; TRBD2 matches at 7 bases. There are 13 residues in the CDR3. Germline values: CDR1 SEHNR, CDR2 FQNEAQ (reference sequence). Trimming removed 7 bases from V and 6 bases from J; junction bases left unmatched: 5. CDR3 amino acids: CASTVRGAGELFF. CDR3 DNA sequence: TGTGCCAGCACCGTTCGGGGGGCCGGGGAGCTGTTTTTT.

The chain employs TRBV6-5 and TRBJ2-3, with TRBD2 as a possible D gene (7 bases). The ends were cut back, 7 bases at V and 1 base at J, with 15 bases in the middle. The germline V gene encodes CDR1 MNHEY and CDR2 SVGAGI. This CDR3 comprises 15 residues. Written as DNA, the CDR3 is TGTGCCAGCATGGGCGGGGGCTGGGGCACAGATACGCAGTATTTT. Translation gives CASMGGGWGTDTQYF.

The CDR3 DNA follows: TGTGCCAGCTCACCATGGGCTAGCGGGAGTGAGCAGTACTTC. Translating it yields CASSPWASGSEQYF. V and J are TRBV18 and TRBJ2-5; 10 nucleotides agree with TRBD2. Germline V gene sequence: CDR1 KGHSH, CDR2 LQKENI. The CDR3 has 14 residues. The V and J ends lost 2 bases and 11 bases, in that order; junction bases with no gene match: 8.

With respect to this clonotype: At one of its ends the junction is not consistent with the germline gene, which may arise from a read error. This chain connects TRBV12-3 or TRBV12-4 to TRBJ1-2; 7 bases match TRBD1. The CDR3 covers 12 residues. The CDR3 region has the DNA TGTGCCAGCAGTCAGGGGGACTATGGCTACATCTTC. This encodes CASSQGDYGYIF.

V is TRBV5-1 and J is TRBJ1-1, with 8 bases aligning to TRBD1. Per the germline V gene, CDR1 is SGHRS and CDR2 is YFSETQ. This CDR3 contains 14 residues. Unmatched junction bases numbered 10, after V lost 8 bases and J lost 4 bases. The DNA for the CDR3 is TGCGCCAGTAACGACAGGGGTGGTGTCACTGAAGCTTTCTTT. Translation: CASNDRGGVTEAFF.

This clonotype was found a few times. The chain recombines TRBV7-3 with TRBJ2-7; possibly TRBD1 or TRBD2 for D (7 bases each). The CDR3 is 14 amino acids. V lost 7 bases, J lost 0 bases, and 13 bases lay in between. CDR1 SGHTA and CDR2 FQGTGA come from the germline V gene. CDR3 loop: CASTQGGPSYEQYF. The CDR3 bases are TGTGCCAGCACCCAGGGGGGGCCCTCCTACGAGCAGTACTTC.

V is TRBV10-3 and J is TRBJ2-5; TRBD2 agrees at 9 bases. CDR3 length equals 12 residues. With 7 bases clipped from V and 11 bases from J, the junction kept 8 bases outside the gene matches. The V gene's germline CDR1 is ENHRY and CDR2 SYGVKD. The CDR3: CAIKGGGDEQYF. The CDR3 DNA sequence: TGTGCCATCAAGGGCGGGGGGGATGAGCAGTACTTC.

This clonotype has just a few counts. V usage is TRBV4-2 and J usage is TRBJ2-3; 7 bases map to TRBD1. The trim removed 4 bases at V and 4 bases at J, leaving 11 bases unmatched. The CDR3 runs to 16 residues. Germline V gene sequence: CDR1 LGHNA, CDR2 YNFKEQ. DNA for the CDR3: TGTGCCAGCAGCCCGACACAGGGGAAAAGGGCAGATACGCAGTATTTT. This translates into CASSPTQGKRADTQYF.

This clonotype was observed a handful of times. The rearrangement uses TRBV19 and TRBJ1-5; TRBD1 might be the D (5 bases). V dropped 5 bases and J dropped 3 bases, with 11 bases sitting between them. From germline, CDR1 is LNHDA and CDR2 SQIVND (reference sequence). The CDR3 contains 14 residues. The CDR3 bases are TGTGCCAGTAGTCTCCGGGACCTCAATCAGCCCCAGCATTTT. It encodes CASSLRDLNQPQHF.

As for this clonotype: A much larger clone differs by one base, so this may be a read error. CDR3 nucleotide sequence: TGCAGTGCTAGACTCGCCCGGGACACCTACTATGGCTACACCTTC. Its protein is CSARLARDTYYGYTF. The V call is TRBV20-1, the J call TRBJ1-2; tentative D call: TRBD1 (6 bases). Deletions cut 2 bases from V and 3 bases from J, with 16 bases between. This CDR3 spans 15 amino acids. Germline CDR1 DFQATT, CDR2 SNEGSKA (reference sequence).

The genes are TRBV11-2 and TRBJ2-5; 7 bases line up with TRBD1. Trimming removed 11 bases from V and 4 bases from J; junction bases left unmatched: 13. Germline V gene lookup returns CDR1 SGHAT and CDR2 FQNNGV. This CDR3 region has 14 residues. CDR3 region: CASSRQGEGETQYF. In DNA form, the CDR3 reads TGTGCCTCCAGTAGGCAGGGGGAAGGAGAGACCCAGTACTTC.

This chain connects TRBV11-2 to TRBJ2-1; the match to TRBD2 covers 10 bases. Germline V gene sequence: CDR1 SGHAT, CDR2 FQNNGV. With 4 bases clipped from V and 9 bases from J, the junction kept 9 bases outside the gene matches. This CDR3 has 15 amino acids. CDR3 coding DNA: TGTGCCAGCAGCTCCCTTAGCGGGGGGTATAGTGAGCAGTTCTTC. Its protein is CASSSLSGGYSEQFF.

The chain links TRBV2 to TRBJ2-3; D is ambiguous. The germline V gene has CDR1 SNHLY and CDR2 FYNNEI. This CDR3 region has 15 residues. V was trimmed by 5 bases and J by 2 bases, leaving 14 bases between them. The CDR3, as DNA: TGTGCCAGCAGTCCGGGCCTAAGATTCACAGATACGCAGTATTTT. Residues: CASSPGLRFTDTQYF. Complete variable domain (other parts from reference TRBV2 and TRBJ2-3): EPEVTQTPSHQVTQMGQEVILRCVPISNHLYFYWYRQILGQKVEFLVSFYNNEISEKSEIFDDQFSVERPDGSNFTLKIRSTKLEDSAMYFCASSPGLRFTDTQYFGPGTRLTVL.

V is TRBV6-2 or TRBV6-3 and J is TRBJ2-2; D may be TRBD1 (5 bases). Trimming removed 2 bases from V and 1 base from J, with 11 bases in between. CDR3 size: 16 residues. Germline-derived CDR1 and CDR2 are MNHEY and SVGEGT. CDR3 protein: CASSYGQGMNTGELFF. DNA of the CDR3: TGTGCCAGCAGTTACGGGCAGGGTATGAACACCGGGGAGCTGTTTTTT.

CDR3 amino acids: CASSRFPTGVGRTEAFF. The CDR3 DNA sequence: TGTGCCAGCAGCCGGTTTCCTACAGGGGTAGGAAGGACTGAAGCTTTCTTT. The chain links TRBV12-3 or TRBV12-4 to TRBJ1-1, with 7 bases aligning to TRBD1. The CDR3 has 17 amino acids. With V trimmed by 6 bases and J by 5 bases, 18 bases remained unmatched.

This clonotype was observed a handful of times. The chain carries TRBV29-1 and TRBJ1-1, with TRBD1 matching 8 bases. The V gene's germline CDR1 is SQVTM and CDR2 ANQGSEA. The CDR3 sequence is 12 residues long. V trimming: 7 bases; J trimming: 3 bases; junction bases outside the gene matches: 4. This CDR3 reads CSGGQVDTEAFF. The CDR3, as DNA: TGCAGCGGGGGACAGGTCGACACTGAAGCTTTCTTT.

A note on this clonotype: Given a much more abundant clone one base away, this may be a read error. The rearrangement joins TRBV6-6 to TRBJ2-5; 9 nucleotides align to TRBD2. The CDR3 is 17 residues long. V lost 0 bases, J lost 11 bases, and 16 bases stayed unmatched. Germline V gene lookup returns CDR1 MNHNY and CDR2 SVGAGI (reference sequence). For the CDR3, the DNA is TGTGCCAGCAGTTACTCGATGGGTAGCGGGAGTAGGTATGAGCAGTACTTC. Protein: CASSYSMGSGSRYEQYF.

The chain combines TRBV7-2 with TRBJ1-5; D unresolved. Germline-derived CDR1 and CDR2 are SGHTA and FQGNSA. Trimming cost V 1 base and J 5 bases, with 12 bases left between them. This CDR3 has 15 amino acids. The CDR3 bases are TGTGCCAGCAGCTTAGTGAGACAACGTTATCAGCCCCAGCATTTT. Protein sequence: CASSLVRQRYQPQHF.